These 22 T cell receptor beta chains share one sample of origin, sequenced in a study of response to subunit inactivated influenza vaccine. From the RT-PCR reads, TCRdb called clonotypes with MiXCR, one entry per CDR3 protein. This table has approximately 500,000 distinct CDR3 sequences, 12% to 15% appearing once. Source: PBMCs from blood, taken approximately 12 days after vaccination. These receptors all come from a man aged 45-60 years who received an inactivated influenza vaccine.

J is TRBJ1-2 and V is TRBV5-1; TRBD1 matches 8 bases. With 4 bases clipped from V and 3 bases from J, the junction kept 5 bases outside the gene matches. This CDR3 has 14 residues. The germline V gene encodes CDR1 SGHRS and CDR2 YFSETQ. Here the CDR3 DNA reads TGCGCCAGCAGCAAGGACAGGGTCGACTATGGCTACACCTTC. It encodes CASSKDRVDYGYTF. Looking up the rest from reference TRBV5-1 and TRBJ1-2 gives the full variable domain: KAGVTQTPRYLIKTRGQQVTLSCSPISGHRSVSWYQQTPGQGLQFLFEYFSETQRNKGNFPGRFSGRQFSNSRSEMNVSTLELGDSALYLCASSKDRVDYGYTFGSGTRLTVV.

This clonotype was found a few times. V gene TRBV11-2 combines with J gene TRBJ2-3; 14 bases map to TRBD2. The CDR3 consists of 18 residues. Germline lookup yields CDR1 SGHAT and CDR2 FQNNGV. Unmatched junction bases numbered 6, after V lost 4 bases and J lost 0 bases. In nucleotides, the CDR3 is TGTGCCAGCAGCTGGACCGGGACTAGCGGGGGAAGCACAGATACGCAGTATTTT. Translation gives CASSWTGTSGGSTDTQYF.

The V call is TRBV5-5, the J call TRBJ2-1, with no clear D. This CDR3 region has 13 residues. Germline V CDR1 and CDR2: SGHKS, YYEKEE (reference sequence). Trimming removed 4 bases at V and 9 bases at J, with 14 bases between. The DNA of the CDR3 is TGTGCCAGCAGCCCTTGGGCCAACAGTGAGCAGTTCTTC. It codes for CASSPWANSEQFF.

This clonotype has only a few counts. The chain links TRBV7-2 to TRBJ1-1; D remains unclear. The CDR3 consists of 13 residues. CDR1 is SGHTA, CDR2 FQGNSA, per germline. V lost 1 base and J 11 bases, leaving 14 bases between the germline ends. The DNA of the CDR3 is TGTGCCAGCAGCTTAGAAAGGGTTACGGAGGCTTTCTTT. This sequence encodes CASSLERVTEAFF.

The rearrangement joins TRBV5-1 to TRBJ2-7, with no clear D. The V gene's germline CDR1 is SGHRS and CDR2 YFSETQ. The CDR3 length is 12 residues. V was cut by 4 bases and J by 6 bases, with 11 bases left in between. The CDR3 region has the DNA TGCGCCAGCAGCGACCACAGACCCGAGCAGTACTTC. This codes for CASSDHRPEQYF.

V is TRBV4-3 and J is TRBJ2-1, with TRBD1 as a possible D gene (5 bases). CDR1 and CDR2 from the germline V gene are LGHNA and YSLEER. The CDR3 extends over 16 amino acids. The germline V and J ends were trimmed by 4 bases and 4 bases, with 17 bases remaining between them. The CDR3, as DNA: TGCGCCAGCAGCCCACAAGCCCAGGGCGTATACAATGAGCAGTTCTTC. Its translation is CASSPQAQGVYNEQFF.

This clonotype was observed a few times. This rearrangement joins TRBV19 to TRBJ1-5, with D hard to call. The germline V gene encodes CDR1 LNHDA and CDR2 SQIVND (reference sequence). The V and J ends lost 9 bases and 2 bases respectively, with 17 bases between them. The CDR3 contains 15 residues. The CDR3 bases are TGTGCCAGCAGCCAAGGAGCGTGGGGCAATCAGCCCCAGCATTTT. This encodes CASSQGAWGNQPQHF.

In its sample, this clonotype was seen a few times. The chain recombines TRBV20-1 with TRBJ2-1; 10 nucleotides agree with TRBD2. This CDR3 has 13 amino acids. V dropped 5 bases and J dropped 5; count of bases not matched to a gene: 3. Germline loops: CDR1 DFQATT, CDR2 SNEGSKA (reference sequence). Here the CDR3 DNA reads TGCAGTGCTCTAGCGGGAGTGCACAATGAGCAGTTCTTC. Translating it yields CSALAGVHNEQFF.

The CDR3 nucleotides are TGCGCCAGCAGCTTGGGACCGGGACAAAGCAATGAGCAGTTCTTC. It yields the protein CASSLGPGQSNEQFF. The chain is built from TRBV5-1 and TRBJ2-1; weak D call: TRBD1 (6 bases). V was shortened by 0 bases and J by 6 bases, with 13 bases between the two germline ends. The CDR3 contains 15 residues. CDR1 and CDR2 (germline): SGHRS, YFSETQ.

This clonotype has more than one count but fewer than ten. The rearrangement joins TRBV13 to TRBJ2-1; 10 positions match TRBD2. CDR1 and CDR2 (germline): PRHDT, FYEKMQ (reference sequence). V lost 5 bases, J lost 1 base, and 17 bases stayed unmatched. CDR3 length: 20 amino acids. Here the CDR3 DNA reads TGTGCCAGCAGCCTCACCGGGACTAGCGAGTGGTCGGGGTCCTACAATGAGCAGTTCTTC. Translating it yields CASSLTGTSEWSGSYNEQFF.

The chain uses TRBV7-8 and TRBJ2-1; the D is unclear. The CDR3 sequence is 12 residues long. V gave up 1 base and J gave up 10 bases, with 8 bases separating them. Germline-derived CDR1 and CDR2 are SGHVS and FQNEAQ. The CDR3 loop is CASSLVAVEQFF. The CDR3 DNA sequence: TGTGCCAGCAGCTTAGTTGCGGTCGAGCAGTTCTTC. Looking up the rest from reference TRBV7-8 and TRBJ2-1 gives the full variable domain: GAGVSQSPRYKVAKRGQDVALRCDPISGHVSLFWYQQALGQGPEFLTYFQNEAQLDKSGLPSDRFFAERPEGSVSTLKIQRTQQEDSAVYLCASSLVAVEQFFGPGTRLTVL.

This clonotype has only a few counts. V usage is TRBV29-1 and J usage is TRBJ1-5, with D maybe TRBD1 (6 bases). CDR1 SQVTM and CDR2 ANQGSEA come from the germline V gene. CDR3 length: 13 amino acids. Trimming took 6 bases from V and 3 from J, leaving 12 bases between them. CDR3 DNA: TGCAGCGTCAAGACAGGTCCCAATCAGCCCCAGCATTTT. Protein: CSVKTGPNQPQHF.

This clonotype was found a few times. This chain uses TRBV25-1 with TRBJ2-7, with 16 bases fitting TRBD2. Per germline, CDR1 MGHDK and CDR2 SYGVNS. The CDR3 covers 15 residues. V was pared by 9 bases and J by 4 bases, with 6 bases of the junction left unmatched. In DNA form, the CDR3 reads TGTGCCAGTTTGGGACTAGCGGGAGGGAAATACGAGCAGTACTTC. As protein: CASLGLAGGKYEQYF.

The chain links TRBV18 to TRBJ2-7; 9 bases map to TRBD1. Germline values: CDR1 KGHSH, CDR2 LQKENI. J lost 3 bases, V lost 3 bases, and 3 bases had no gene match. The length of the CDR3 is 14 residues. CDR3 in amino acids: CASSPTGGVYEQYF. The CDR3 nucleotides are TGTGCCAGCTCACCGACAGGGGGTGTCTACGAGCAGTACTTC.

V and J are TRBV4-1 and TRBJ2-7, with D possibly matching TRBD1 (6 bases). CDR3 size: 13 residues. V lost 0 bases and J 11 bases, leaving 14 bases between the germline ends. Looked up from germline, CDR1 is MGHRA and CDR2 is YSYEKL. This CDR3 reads CASSQDLGTREYF. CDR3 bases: TGCGCCAGCAGCCAAGATTTAGGGACAAGGGAGTACTTC.

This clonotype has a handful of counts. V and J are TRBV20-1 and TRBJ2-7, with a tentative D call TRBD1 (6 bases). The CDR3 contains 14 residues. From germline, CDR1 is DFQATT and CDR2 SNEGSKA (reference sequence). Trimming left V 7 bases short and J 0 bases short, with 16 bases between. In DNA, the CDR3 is TGCAGTGTCAAGGACAGACTGGGCTCCTACGAGCAGTACTTC. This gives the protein CSVKDRLGSYEQYF.

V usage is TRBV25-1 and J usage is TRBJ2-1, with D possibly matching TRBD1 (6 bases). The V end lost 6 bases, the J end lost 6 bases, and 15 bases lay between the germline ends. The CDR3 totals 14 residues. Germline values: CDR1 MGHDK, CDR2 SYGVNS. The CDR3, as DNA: TGTGCCAGCAGCCCTGGACAGTTACGCAATGAGCAGTTCTTC. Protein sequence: CASSPGQLRNEQFF.

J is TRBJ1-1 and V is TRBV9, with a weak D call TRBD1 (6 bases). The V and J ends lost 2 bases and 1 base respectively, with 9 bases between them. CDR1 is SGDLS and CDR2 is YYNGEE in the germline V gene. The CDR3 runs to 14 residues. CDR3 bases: TGTGCCAGCAGCGTTGGACAGCCGAACACTGAAGCTTTCTTT. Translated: CASSVGQPNTEAFF.

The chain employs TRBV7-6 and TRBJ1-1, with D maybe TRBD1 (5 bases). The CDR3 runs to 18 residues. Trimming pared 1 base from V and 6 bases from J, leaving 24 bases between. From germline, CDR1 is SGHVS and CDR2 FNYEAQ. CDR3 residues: CASSLDAAEPGTTAEAFF. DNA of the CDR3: TGTGCCAGCAGCTTAGATGCAGCCGAGCCAGGGACTACAGCTGAAGCTTTCTTT. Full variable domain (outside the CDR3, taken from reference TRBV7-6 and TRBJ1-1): GAGVSQSPRYKVTKRGQDVALRCDPISGHVSLYWYRQALGQGPEFLTYFNYEAQQDKSGLPNDRFSAERPEGSISTLTIQRTEQRDSAMYRCASSLDAAEPGTTAEAFFGQGTRLTVV.

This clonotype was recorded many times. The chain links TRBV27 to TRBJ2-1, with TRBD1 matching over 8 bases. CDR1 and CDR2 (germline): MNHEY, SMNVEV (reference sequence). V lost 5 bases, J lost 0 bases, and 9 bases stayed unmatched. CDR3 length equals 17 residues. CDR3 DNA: TGTGCCAGCAGTCCCCCCTCCGGGACAGGCTCCTACAATGAGCAGTTCTTC. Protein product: CASSPPSGTGSYNEQFF.

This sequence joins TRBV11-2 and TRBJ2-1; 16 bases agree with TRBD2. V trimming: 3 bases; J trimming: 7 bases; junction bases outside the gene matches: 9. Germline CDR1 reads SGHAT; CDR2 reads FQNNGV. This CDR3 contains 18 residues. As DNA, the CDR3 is TGTGCCAGCAGCTTTAGTCCCGGGACTAGCGGGGGGGCTAATGAGCAGTTCTTC. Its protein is CASSFSPGTSGGANEQFF.

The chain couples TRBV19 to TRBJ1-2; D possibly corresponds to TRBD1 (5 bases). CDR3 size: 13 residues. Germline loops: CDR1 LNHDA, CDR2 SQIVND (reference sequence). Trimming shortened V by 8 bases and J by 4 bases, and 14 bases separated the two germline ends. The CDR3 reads CASQDRGPYGYTF. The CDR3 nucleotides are TGTGCCAGTCAAGACCGGGGACCCTATGGCTACACCTTC.